The clone carrying this T cell receptor beta chain was counted only a few times. Its target is not known. Time point in this sample: pre-sensitization, week 0. Treatment here: therapeutic diphenylcyclopropenone sensitization with weekly scalp DPC. People who gave samples had alopecia, were 18 to 70 years old, and were suitable for DPC. With 1 base clipped from V and 1 base from J, the junction kept 4 bases outside the gene matches. The length of the CDR3 is 16 residues. From germline, CDR1 is MGHRA and CDR2 YSYEKL. The entry originates in a study of human T cells and chemical hapten exposure. Notes on the study in general: It was expanded TCRs that formed significantly more large CDR3 similarity clusters than controls did.

MiXCR, applied by TCRdb to the RACE reads, yields one record per CDR3 protein. Of about 270,000 distinct CDR3 sequences in the sample, over 7.5% were seen once. The rearrangement uses TRBV4-1 and TRBJ2-4, with 7 bases fitting TRBD1. Source: whole blood, taken in connection with sensitization to the hapten diphenylcyclopropenone (DPC). This sequence originates from a man younger than 35 with alopecia areata. Some clones in this sample may be carry-over from other donors' samples. CDR3 sequence (DNA): TGCGCCAGCAGCCAAGTGACAGGGCGGGCCAAAAACATTCAGTACTTC. Its protein is CASSQVTGRAKNIQYF.